This passage covers 15 T cell receptor beta chains from one sample sequenced in a study of blood T cell repertoires in COVID-19. Repertoires were generated with immunoSEQ multiplex PCR, while TCRdb's copy carries only in-frame clones and drops some. The sample has 150,000 to 200,000 clones; 86% are singletons. The sample consisted of peripheral blood. Source of these receptors: a woman of 80 years or more in a cohort sampled during active or convalescent COVID-19.

V gene TRBV6-1 combines with J gene TRBJ2-7, with TRBD1 matching 8 bases. The germline gives CDR1 MNHNS, CDR2 SASEGT. The trim removed 3 bases at V and 8 bases at J, leaving 12 bases unmatched. This CDR3 has 15 residues. CDR3 in amino acids: CASSETGARPTKQYV. CDR3 sequence (DNA): TGTGCCAGCAGTGAGACAGGGGCCCGCCCTACAAAGCAGTACGTC.

The genes are TRBV4-1 and TRBJ1-3; no clear D. The V end lost 3 bases, the J end lost 1 base, and 10 bases lay between the germline ends. This CDR3 has 15 amino acids. Germline loops: CDR1 MGHRA, CDR2 YSYEKL. In DNA, the CDR3 is TGCGCCAGCAGCCATTCCCGGGTTTCTGGAAACACCATATATTTT. Its protein is CASSHSRVSGNTIYF.

V is TRBV7-2 and J is TRBJ1-2, with 7 nucleotides matching TRBD1. The CDR3 is 14 residues long. Trimming cost V 5 bases and J 2 bases; bases outside gene matches: 5. Germline CDR1 reads SGHTA; CDR2 reads FQGNSA. CDR3 in amino acids: CASSPRDSNYGYTF. CDR3 sequence (DNA): TGTGCCAGCAGCCCCCGGGACAGCAACTATGGCTACACCTTC.

DNA for the CDR3: TGCGCCAGCAGCCAACTTGGGCAATTCTATGGAGGCTACACCTTC. Translation gives CASSQLGQFYGGYTF. The chain links TRBV4-3 to TRBJ1-2, with unresolved D. In germline, CDR1 is LGHNA, CDR2 YSLEER. V dropped 2 bases and J dropped 8 bases, with 18 bases sitting between them. This CDR3 has 15 residues.

This clone came up once. CDR3 sequence: CASSLVGQGAKRKGYTF. The CDR3 DNA follows: TGTGCCAGCAGCTTAGTAGGACAGGGGGCGAAAAGGAAGGGCTACACCTTC. V is TRBV7-9 and J is TRBJ1-2; 11 bases agree with TRBD1. Germline V gene sequence: CDR1 SEHNR, CDR2 FQNEAQ (reference sequence). V shed 1 base, J shed 8 bases, and the junction held 12 bases outside the gene matches. The CDR3 totals 17 residues.

This clone was observed a handful of times. In DNA, the CDR3 is TGTGCCAGCTCACCACCCCTAGCGGGAGGTAACAATGAGCAGTTCTTC. Protein product: CASSPPLAGGNNEQFF. This chain uses TRBV18 with TRBJ2-1, with 11 bases fitting TRBD2. The V and J ends lost 0 bases and 5 bases, in that order; junction bases with no gene match: 3. Germline values: CDR1 KGHSH, CDR2 LQKENI. The CDR3 is 16 amino acids.

The J gene is TRBJ2-3, the V gene TRBV6-2 or TRBV6-3; a possible D gene is TRBD1 (6 bases). Trimming took 4 bases from V and 2 from J, leaving 10 bases between them. The germline gives CDR1 MNHEY, CDR2 SVGEGT. The CDR3 contains 14 residues. The CDR3 DNA sequence: TGTGCCAGCAGTTTTGGACAGTACACAGATACGCAGTATTTT. Its translation: CASSFGQYTDTQYF.

This chain uses TRBV5-1 with TRBJ1-5; possible D gene TRBD1, 6 bases. CDR3 length: 15 amino acids. The germline V gene encodes CDR1 SGHRS and CDR2 YFSETQ. The V end was cut by 2 bases, the J end by 2 bases, with 11 bases between. The CDR3 sequence: CASSFSGGGNQPQHF. The CDR3 nucleotides read TGCGCCAGCAGCTTTTCGGGGGGCGGCAATCAGCCCCAGCATTTT.

The count of this clone is one. V is TRBV27 and J is TRBJ2-2, with 7 bases identical to TRBD2. Germline assignment: CDR1 MNHEY and CDR2 SMNVEV (reference sequence). The CDR3 loop spans 15 amino acids. V lost 5 bases and J lost 5; bases outside the gene matches: 8. This CDR3 reads CASSRAGTKTGELFF. CDR3 nucleotides: TGTGCCAGCAGTCGGGCCGGGACTAAGACCGGGGAGCTGTTTTTT.

This clone is a singleton in its sample. The chain couples TRBV6-5 to TRBJ1-3; TRBD1 agrees at 9 bases. CDR3 length: 16 residues. Per the germline V gene, CDR1 is MNHEY and CDR2 is SVGAGI. V shed 2 bases and J 4 bases; nucleotides not matched to a gene: 6. The CDR3: CASSYRGQGKGNTIYF. The CDR3 bases are TGTGCCAGCAGTTACAGGGGACAGGGTAAAGGAAACACCATATATTTT.

The V call is TRBV20-1, the J call TRBJ2-3; 9 bases agree with TRBD2. The CDR3 has 15 amino acids. After removal of 6 bases from V and 2 bases from J, the junction contained 9 bases not matched to a gene. Germline values: CDR1 DFQATT, CDR2 SNEGSKA (reference sequence). As DNA, the CDR3 is TGCAGTGCAAGTCAGGCTAGCGGGATCACAGATACGCAGTATTTT. Its protein product is CSASQASGITDTQYF.

CDR3 protein: CASSSMSGSDEQYF. The CDR3 DNA follows: TGTGCCAGCAGTTCGATGAGTGGGAGTGACGAGCAGTACTTC. This chain joins TRBV28 and TRBJ2-7, with a weak D call TRBD2 (5 bases). This CDR3 is built from 14 residues. Germline V gene data show CDR1 as MDHEN and CDR2 as SYDVKM. V dropped 4 bases and J dropped 5 bases, with 15 bases sitting between them.

This chain links TRBV7-9 with TRBJ2-2; no definite D call. Between the trimmed V and J ends, which lost 0 bases and 7 bases, there was a span of 6 bases. CDR3 length: 13 amino acids. Per the germline V gene, CDR1 is SEHNR and CDR2 is FQNEAQ (reference sequence). CDR3 region: CASSLAASGELFF. The CDR3 nucleotides read TGTGCCAGCAGCTTAGCAGCAAGCGGGGAGCTGTTTTTT. Based on the CDR3 plus reference TRBV7-9 and TRBJ2-2, the full variable domain is DTGVSQNPRHKITKRGQNVTFRCDPISEHNRLYWYRQTLGQGPEFLTYFQNEAQLEKSRLLSDRFSAERPKGSFSTLEIQRTEQGDSAMYLCASSLAASGELFFGEGSRLTVL.

Of note for this clone: The sample has other DNA sequences that encode this CDR3 too. The chain joins TRBV11-2 to TRBJ1-5; D gene unclear. Germline values: CDR1 SGHAT, CDR2 FQNNGV. V was pared by 1 base and J by 3 bases, with 4 bases between. This CDR3 is 13 amino acids long. The CDR3, as DNA: TGTGCCAGCAGCTTAGCTCTCAATCAGCCCCAGCATTTT. As protein: CASSLALNQPQHF.

The rearrangement joins TRBV18 to TRBJ1-1, with 7 bases identical to TRBD1. In germline, CDR1 is KGHSH, CDR2 LQKENI. The CDR3 has 14 residues. The trim removed 4 bases at V and 1 base at J, leaving 3 bases unmatched. Here the CDR3 reads CASSLGQANTEAFF. The CDR3 nucleotides read TGTGCCAGCTCACTCGGACAGGCGAACACTGAAGCTTTCTTT.